One and the same sample provided the 16 T cell receptor beta chains below, sequenced in a study of T cell clonality in common variable immunodeficiency. The repertoire was sequenced with immunoSEQ multiplex PCR; TCRdb's copy has only in-frame clones and lacks some. The sample was found to contain tens of thousands of clones, and every one recurs. Sequences were obtained from peripheral blood mononuclear cells. Source of these receptors: a person aged 18 to 75 in good health.

This clone was seen at least ten times. The CDR3 end is not reached by the read, which stops 3 residues before it; the germline J gene fills it in. The gene calls are TRBV20-1 and TRBJ2-3, with 8 bases matching TRBD2. J gave up 6 bases and V 0 bases, and 8 bases lay outside the gene matches. This CDR3 has 15 residues. The germline gives CDR1 DFQATT, CDR2 SNEGSKA (reference sequence). The CDR3 spells CSARDQAGVGDTQYF. The sequenced part of the CDR3 DNA is TGCAGTGCTAGAGATCAAGCGGGAGTTGGCGATACG.

This clone appeared many times. Read sequence stops 3 residues before the CDR3 end, and the germline J gene provides the missing end. The gene calls are TRBV11-2 and TRBJ1-1; possible D gene TRBD1, 5 bases. Germline V lookup: CDR1 SGHAT, CDR2 FQNNGV. This CDR3 has 14 residues. Trimming removed 4 bases from V and 6 bases from J, with 15 bases in between. CDR3 loop: CASSSTRHRSEAFF. The sequenced CDR3 bases are TGTGCCAGCAGCTCGACGCGTCACAGGTCTGAA.

This clone was seen many times. Here the CDR3 reads CSARGQAGGSYEQYF. The DNA read from the CDR3 is TGCAGTGCTAGGGGGCAAGCGGGGGGCTCCTACGAG. The rearrangement uses TRBV20-1 and TRBJ2-7; 9 positions agree with TRBD2. The missing CDR3 end, 3 residues past where the read stops, is filled in from the germline J gene. Germline trimming cut 3 bases from V and 0 bases from J; bases unmatched to any gene: 6. This CDR3 has 15 amino acids. From germline, CDR1 is DFQATT and CDR2 SNEGSKA (reference sequence).

This clone was observed many times. The read gets to within 3 residues of the CDR3 end, and the germline J gene fills in the rest. The chain combines TRBV7-2 with TRBJ2-3; D may be TRBD2 (6 bases). Germline V gene data show CDR1 as SGHTA and CDR2 as FQGNSA. V lost 7 bases, J lost 3 bases, and 11 bases lay in between. The CDR3 has 13 residues. The CDR3 sequence: CASTRERTDTQYF. The part of the CDR3 DNA that was read is TGTGCCAGCACCCGGGAGCGGACAGATACG.

About this clone itself: From the germline J gene comes the end of the CDR3, since the read stops 3 residues before it. V usage is TRBV5-8 and J usage is TRBJ1-2; D perhaps matches TRBD1 (5 bases). Germline V lookup: CDR1 SGHTS, CDR2 YDEGEE. The CDR3 is made up of 15 amino acids. Incomplete CDR3 DNA: TGTGCCAGCAGCTTAAAGGGACTAGCATCCGATACG. The encoded protein is CASSLKGLASDT. The whole CDR3 region reads CASSLKGLASDTYTF.

The part of the CDR3 DNA that was read is TGTGCCAGCTCACCGTTCAGGGGCCTCCAAGAGACG. The encoded protein is CASSPFRGLQET. In full, the CDR3 reads CASSPFRGLQETQYF. This chain uses TRBV18 with TRBJ2-3; TRBD1 might be the D (6 bases). The sequenced fragment ends 3 residues before the CDR3 boundary, so the rest is inferred from the germline J gene. The CDR3 is 15 amino acids. Germline V gives CDR1 KGHSH, CDR2 LQKENI.

This clone was detected many times. The CDR3 spells CSARAPPLTGGAFEKLFF. Partial CDR3 DNA: TGCAGTGCTAGAGCACCCCCCCTTACAGGGGGCGCGTTTGAAAAA. This chain connects TRBV20-1 to TRBJ1-4; TRBD1 matches at 9 bases. The read ends 3 residues shy of where the CDR3 ends; the end is completed using the germline J gene. V was pared by 1 base and J by 7 bases, with 16 bases of the junction left unmatched. CDR3 length equals 18 residues. The germline V gene encodes CDR1 DFQATT and CDR2 SNEGSKA (reference sequence).

This clone was found many times. The missing CDR3 end, 3 residues past where the read stops, is filled in from the germline J gene. This chain joins TRBV4-2 and TRBJ2-3; D is perhaps TRBD2 (6 bases). This CDR3 has 14 amino acids. The germline gives CDR1 LGHNA, CDR2 YNFKEQ. CDR3 DNA (partial): TGTGCCAGCAGCCAAGGGGGGGAAGGGCAGCCG. Protein sequence: CASSQGGEGQP. The full-length CDR3 reads as CASSQGGEGQPQYF.

This clone was recorded many times. The observed sequence ends 3 residues before the CDR3 terminus, with the missing tail filled in from the germline J gene. The V gene is TRBV11-2, the J gene TRBJ2-7; weak D call: TRBD1 (6 bases). From germline, CDR1 is SGHAT and CDR2 FQNNGV. The CDR3 contains 13 residues. Trimming cost V 3 bases and J 6 bases, with 12 bases left between them. Partial CDR3 DNA: TGTGCCAGCAGCTTGGGGGCACCTAGCGAG. This encodes CASSLGAPSE. The whole CDR3 region reads CASSLGAPSEQYF.

CDR3 bases read: TGCAGTGCTAGAGATTATAGGGGGTCAGCCAAAAACATC. Amino acid sequence: CSARDYRGSAKNI. The whole CDR3 is CSARDYRGSAKNIYTF. V gene TRBV20-1 combines with J gene TRBJ1-2, with D maybe TRBD1 (6 bases). Sequencing ends 3 residues short of the CDR3 end; the germline J gene provides the rest. Germline loops: CDR1 DFQATT, CDR2 SNEGSKA (reference sequence). The CDR3 has 16 amino acids.

This clone was recorded at least ten times. The DNA ends 3 residues before the CDR3 does, and the rest of the CDR3 is filled in from the germline J gene. The chain recombines TRBV20-1 with TRBJ2-7; 8 bases align to TRBD1. CDR1 is DFQATT, CDR2 SNEGSKA, per germline (reference sequence). This CDR3 has 12 residues. The CDR3 region is CSPGTGSYEQYF. Incomplete CDR3 DNA: TGCAGCCCGGGGACAGGTTCCTACGAG.

This clone showed up many times. The read stops 3 residues short of the end of the CDR3; the missing end is completed from the germline J gene. V usage is TRBV20-1 and J usage is TRBJ2-3; 9 nucleotides agree with TRBD1. V was pared by 5 bases and J by 6 bases, with 9 bases of the junction left unmatched. Germline V gene lookup returns CDR1 DFQATT and CDR2 SNEGSKA (reference sequence). This CDR3 has 14 amino acids. The CDR3 here is CSALGQGYRDTQYF. The sequenced CDR3 bases are TGCAGTGCTCTCGGACAGGGGTACAGGGATACG.

This clone was counted at least ten times. CDR3 protein: CSARDPTSGGTDTQYF. The sequenced part of the CDR3 DNA is TGCAGTGCTAGAGATCCGACTAGCGGGGGCACAGATACG. The rearrangement joins TRBV20-1 to TRBJ2-3; 11 positions agree with TRBD2. The CDR3 end lies 3 residues beyond the end of the read and is filled in from the germline J gene. CDR1 is DFQATT, CDR2 SNEGSKA, per germline (reference sequence). CDR3 size: 16 residues. The V segment lost 0 bases and the J segment 1 base; nucleotides outside the gene matches: 3.

About this clone itself: Read coverage stops 3 residues before the CDR3 terminus; the germline J gene supplies the remainder. This chain joins TRBV5-4 and TRBJ2-5; D may be TRBD2 (6 bases). The germline gives CDR1 SGHNT, CDR2 YYREEE (reference sequence). The V and J ends lost 7 bases and 5 bases respectively, with 21 bases between them. The CDR3 loop spans 15 amino acids. CDR3 bases read: TGTGCCAGCGCTGAAACATGGCGGGGTAGGGAGACC. Translation: CASAETWRGRET. From start to end, the CDR3 is CASAETWRGRETQYF.

This clone was counted a few times. The CDR3 DNA, read in part, is TGTGCCAGCAGCCAGAACACTGAA. It yields the protein CASSQNTE. The complete CDR3 reads CASSQNTEAFF. The rearrangement uses TRBV11-2 and TRBJ1-1; D not resolved. Read data end 3 residues before the CDR3 end; the end is taken from the germline J gene. CDR1 SGHAT and CDR2 FQNNGV come from the germline V gene. Trimming shortened V by 5 bases and J by 1 base, and 2 bases separated the two germline ends. The CDR3 extends over 11 amino acids.

This clone was counted ten times or more. Read coverage stops 3 residues before the CDR3 terminus; the germline J gene supplies the remainder. The chain recombines TRBV2 with TRBJ2-6, with 7 nucleotides matching TRBD1. V was clipped by 2 bases and J by 2 bases; unmatched bases: 12. The germline V gene has CDR1 SNHLY and CDR2 FYNNEI. CDR3 length: 19 residues. Incomplete CDR3 DNA: TGTGCCAGCAGTGAACACCAAAACAGGGGCTACGCTGGGGCCAACGTC. This translates into CASSEHQNRGYAGANV. The whole CDR3 protein is CASSEHQNRGYAGANVLTF.